These 10 T cell receptor beta chains share one sample of origin, sequenced in a study of T cells in Graves' hyperthyroidism and ophthalmopathy (dated by TCRdb to the late 2010s). Library method: multiplex PCR. Sequencing was carried out with an Illumina HiSeq 2000. TCR beta CDR3 regions were amplified from RNA transcripts. The first round of RT-PCR for the TCR CDR3 was performed with the HTBI primer set and the Qiagen OneStep RT-PCR kit. TCRdb itself trimmed the public reads at Q25 with fastp, ran MiXCR and retained productive beta chains. Every entry covers one CDR3 protein and lists the most common genes and DNA from its rows. Across this sample there are about 520,000 distinct CDR3 sequences, with approximately 24% seen only once. About 10% of the sample is in the top ten clones. Sequenced material: blood. Every receptor here comes from a woman aged 30 to 39 with Graves' ophthalmopathy.

J is TRBJ1-1 and V is TRBV6-1; weak D call: TRBD1 (6 bases). Germline-derived CDR1 and CDR2 are MNHNS and SASEGT. The CDR3 sequence is 14 residues long. Trimming took off 7 bases at V and 4 bases at J, with 16 bases between the two ends. CDR3 bases: TGTGCCAGCACTACCGCTGGCAGGGGCACTGAAGCTTTCTTT. It translates to CASTTAGRGTEAFF.

In this sample, this clonotype turned up many times. The chain uses TRBV5-1 and TRBJ2-5, with 7 bases that match TRBD2. V shed 3 bases and J 5 bases; nucleotides not matched to a gene: 7. The length of the CDR3 is 14 residues. Germline assignment: CDR1 SGHRS and CDR2 YFSETQ. The CDR3: CASSWTRGGETQYF. The CDR3 DNA sequence: TGCGCCAGCAGCTGGACTAGGGGAGGGGAGACCCAGTACTTC.

V is TRBV6-5 and J is TRBJ2-7; maybe TRBD2 (5 bases). V dropped 0 bases and J dropped 4 bases, with 13 bases sitting between them. The CDR3 contains 15 residues. CDR1 and CDR2 (germline): MNHEY, SVGAGI. CDR3 amino acids: CASSYSGAEHYEQYF. In nucleotides, the CDR3 is TGTGCCAGCAGTTACTCGGGAGCGGAGCATTACGAGCAGTACTTC.

This clonotype was observed at least ten times. The rearrangement links TRBV27 to TRBJ1-1, with D perhaps TRBD1 (5 bases). The CDR3 is 15 amino acids. CDR1 and CDR2 from the germline V gene are MNHEY and SMNVEV (reference sequence). The V gene lost 2 bases and the J gene lost 5 bases, with 15 bases spanning the gap. The CDR3 DNA is TGTGCCAGCAGTTTAACGGGGGACGGTGGTACTGAAGCTTTCTTT. This gives the protein CASSLTGDGGTEAFF.

This clonotype was seen repeatedly, ten times or more. This chain uses TRBV20-1 with TRBJ1-5; D remains unclear. The CDR3 length is 13 residues. Germline V CDR1 and CDR2: DFQATT, SNEGSKA (reference sequence). The V and J ends lost 0 bases and 3 bases respectively, with 6 bases between them. CDR3 sequence (DNA): TGCAGTGCTAGAGAGGGAAACAATCAGCCCCAGCATTTT. Translation gives CSAREGNNQPQHF.

In its sample, this clonotype was seen a few times. J is TRBJ2-3 and V is TRBV4-1; D uncertain. Trimming took off 1 base at V and 3 bases at J, with 17 bases between the two ends. Germline CDR1 and CDR2: MGHRA and YSYEKL. This CDR3 is built from 17 residues. This CDR3 is CASSQALTIAPTDTQYF. The DNA for the CDR3 is TGCGCCAGCAGCCAAGCTCTCACTATCGCTCCTACAGATACGCAGTATTTT.

The chain couples TRBV4-2 to TRBJ1-1; 9 nucleotides line up with TRBD1. V dropped 5 bases and J dropped 6; count of bases not matched to a gene: 10. This CDR3 has 15 residues. Germline V CDR1 and CDR2: LGHNA, YNFKEQ. The DNA of the CDR3 is TGTGCCAGCAGCTGGCAAACAGGGGGCGCGGCTGAAGCTTTCTTT. Translation: CASSWQTGGAAEAFF.

This clonotype came up many times. CDR3 nucleotide sequence: TGTGCCAGCAGCCAAATGAGGGGAATGAACACTGAAGCTTTCTTT. Its protein product is CASSQMRGMNTEAFF. The chain couples TRBV11-2 to TRBJ1-1, with a tentative D call TRBD1 (5 bases). From germline, CDR1 is SGHAT and CDR2 FQNNGV. Trimming shortened V by 5 bases and J by 0 bases, and 13 bases separated the two germline ends. The CDR3 has 15 residues.

This clonotype was observed at least ten times. The rearrangement joins TRBV12-3 or TRBV12-4 to TRBJ1-3; D gene uncertain. Trimming shortened V by 5 bases and J by 7 bases, and 15 bases separated the two germline ends. This CDR3 is 14 amino acids long. CDR3 DNA sequence: TGTGCCAGCAGTAAACCAGACCTCGCTAACACCATATATTTT. This translates into CASSKPDLANTIYF.

The chain has TRBV12-3 or TRBV12-4 and TRBJ2-7, with TRBD1 matching 7 bases. V lost 6 bases and J lost 7; bases outside the gene matches: 12. The CDR3 totals 14 residues. CDR3 bases: TGTGCCAGCAGCCTAGACAGGGCCGCAGCGGAGCAGTACTTC. The encoded protein is CASSLDRAAAEQYF.